Listed here are 16 T cell receptor beta chains from one sample, sequenced in a study of T cell responses to AZD1222 COVID-19 vaccine. Produced via immunoSEQ multiplex PCR; TCRdb's table is partial and in-frame only. The sample yields roughly 96,000 clones, 88% seen once. The source was peripheral blood, collected on day 0 of AZD1222 vaccination. Receptors originate from an adult in good health.

This clone was observed a single time. J is TRBJ2-5 and V is TRBV7-2; 7 bases match TRBD2. J gave up 4 bases and V 4 bases, and 6 bases lay outside the gene matches. Germline assignment: CDR1 SGHTA and CDR2 FQGNSA. The CDR3 spans 14 residues. Here the CDR3 DNA reads TGTGCCAGCAGCTATCAGGGAGGGCCAGAGACCCAGTACTTC. Its protein product is CASSYQGGPETQYF.

The chain is built from TRBV7-2 and TRBJ2-7; 9 positions agree with TRBD2. Looked up from germline, CDR1 is SGHTA and CDR2 is FQGNSA. V was pared by 1 base and J by 2 bases, with 6 bases of the junction left unmatched. This CDR3 comprises 16 residues. The CDR3 loop is CASSLEATSGPYEQYF. For the CDR3, the DNA is TGTGCCAGCAGCTTAGAGGCGACTAGCGGACCCTACGAGCAGTACTTC.

The chain employs TRBV6-5 and TRBJ2-3; TRBD2 matches 10 bases. The CDR3 has 14 residues. Germline CDR1 is MNHEY and CDR2 is SVGAGI. Trimming took 8 bases from V and 4 from J; bases not matched to a gene: 6. CDR3 region: CASGSGRGADTQYF. DNA for the CDR3: TGTGCCAGCGGGAGCGGGAGGGGGGCAGATACGCAGTATTTT.

The genes are TRBV28 and TRBJ2-1, with D perhaps TRBD1 or TRBD2 (5 bases each). In germline, CDR1 is MDHEN, CDR2 SYDVKM. This CDR3 is 13 amino acids long. V was clipped by 6 bases and J by 5 bases, with 11 bases between them. The CDR3 nucleotides read TGTGCCAGCAGACGACGGGGCCACAATGAGCAGTTCTTC. Protein: CASRRRGHNEQFF. Combining the CDR3 with reference TRBV28 and TRBJ2-1 gives the whole variable domain DVKVTQSSRYLVKRTGEKVFLECVQDMDHENMFWYRQDPGLGLRLIYFSYDVKMKEKGDIPEGYSVSREKKERFSLILESASTNQTSMYLCASRRRGHNEQFFGPGTRLTVL.

As DNA, the CDR3 is TGTGCCAGCAGTGCAACGACAGGGGACTATGGCTACACCTTC. This translates into CASSATTGDYGYTF. V usage is TRBV6-1 and J usage is TRBJ1-2, with 8 bases fitting TRBD1. Germline trimming cut 4 bases from V and 3 bases from J; bases unmatched to any gene: 4. CDR1 and CDR2 from the germline V gene are MNHNS and SASEGT. This CDR3 is built from 14 residues.

This clone occurred once. This chain links TRBV19 with TRBJ1-1; 8 bases agree with TRBD1. The CDR3 loop spans 15 amino acids. The V segment lost 9 bases and the J segment 4 bases; nucleotides outside the gene matches: 13. Germline V CDR1 and CDR2: LNHDA, SQIVND (reference sequence). The CDR3 protein is CASLKLRGQSTEAFF. Written as DNA, the CDR3 is TGTGCCAGCTTAAAACTCAGGGGGCAAAGCACTGAAGCTTTCTTT.

CDR3 DNA sequence: TGTGCCAGCAGGAGGGGCGGGAGCTCCTACGAGCAGTACTTC. Translating it yields CASRRGGSSYEQYF. This rearrangement joins TRBV6-5 to TRBJ2-7; 7 nucleotides match TRBD2. The germline CDR1 and CDR2 sequences are MNHEY and SVGAGI. With V trimmed by 6 bases and J by 0 bases, 5 bases remained unmatched. The CDR3 is 14 residues long.

The J gene is TRBJ1-1, the V gene TRBV5-4; TRBD1 aligns across 7 bases. The V gene's germline CDR1 is SGHNT and CDR2 YYREEE (reference sequence). The ends lost 0 bases at V and 7 bases at J; junction bases unmatched: 9. The CDR3 is made up of 15 amino acids. The CDR3 bases are TGTGCCAGCAGCTTGGTAACAGGGGATTTCAGTGAAGCTTTCTTT. This codes for CASSLVTGDFSEAFF.

The V call is TRBV5-8, the J call TRBJ1-5, with 12 bases lining up with TRBD1. Trimming cost V 3 bases and J 5 bases; bases outside gene matches: 3. This CDR3 region has 15 residues. The germline V gene encodes CDR1 SGHTS and CDR2 YDEGEE. The CDR3: CASSYGTGGYQPQHF. CDR3 DNA sequence: TGTGCCAGCAGCTACGGGACAGGGGGCTATCAGCCCCAGCATTTT.

The V gene is TRBV7-8, the J gene TRBJ1-2; no clear D. The CDR3 is made up of 11 amino acids. Trimming took 2 bases from V and 6 from J, leaving 4 bases between them. CDR1 SGHVS and CDR2 FQNEAQ come from the germline V gene. This CDR3 is CASSLKDGYTF. As DNA, the CDR3 is TGTGCCAGCAGCTTAAAGGATGGCTACACCTTC.

The V and J genes are TRBV28 and TRBJ1-4, with D maybe TRBD1 (5 bases). V lost 6 bases to trimming and J lost 8 bases, with 16 bases between them. Germline lookup yields CDR1 MDHEN and CDR2 SYDVKM. The CDR3 consists of 14 residues. The CDR3 DNA reads as TGTGCCAGCAGCGAGACAACAGGCAACGAAAAACTGTTTTTT. Translation: CASSETTGNEKLFF.

This clone was detected only once. This chain connects TRBV6-5 to TRBJ2-2; 8 bases are shared with TRBD1. This CDR3 spans 16 amino acids. J gave up 4 bases and V 2 bases, and 6 bases lay outside the gene matches. The germline V gene has CDR1 MNHEY and CDR2 SVGAGI. The CDR3: CASSYAGTGSTGELFF. CDR3 DNA sequence: TGTGCCAGCAGTTACGCCGGGACAGGCTCCACCGGGGAGCTGTTTTTT.

The chain links TRBV15 to TRBJ1-1, with D unclear. Trimming removed 3 bases from V and 0 bases from J, with 11 bases in between. Per the germline V gene, CDR1 is LNHNV and CDR2 is YYDKDF (reference sequence). This CDR3 spans 15 amino acids. The CDR3 DNA sequence: TGTGCCACCAGCAGGGGCCGGCAAATGAACACTGAAGCTTTCTTT. This gives the protein CATSRGRQMNTEAFF. Combining the CDR3 with reference TRBV15 and TRBJ1-1 gives the whole variable domain DAMVIQNPRYQVTQFGKPVTLSCSQTLNHNVMYWYQQKSSQAPKLLFHYYDKDFNNEADTPDNFQSRRPNTSFCFLDIRSPGLGDTAMYLCATSRGRQMNTEAFFGQGTRLTVV.

The V and J genes are TRBV28 and TRBJ1-1; D is ambiguous. V was cut by 6 bases and J by 4 bases, with 15 bases left in between. Germline lookup yields CDR1 MDHEN and CDR2 SYDVKM. There are 14 residues in the CDR3. Written as DNA, the CDR3 is TGTGCCAGCAGGGCAGGCGGAGAAAGCACTGAAGCTTTCTTT. It is translated as CASRAGGESTEAFF.

This chain links TRBV18 with TRBJ2-3; TRBD1 might be the D (6 bases). V gave up 0 bases and J gave up 1 base, with 11 bases separating them. Germline V gives CDR1 KGHSH, CDR2 LQKENI. CDR3 length: 16 residues. CDR3 in DNA: TGTGCCAGCTCACCACCTCTGGCAGGGGGCACAGATACGCAGTATTTT. It yields the protein CASSPPLAGGTDTQYF.

The chain joins TRBV11-3 to TRBJ2-3; D is ambiguous. The germline V gene has CDR1 SGHNT and CDR2 YENEEA. The CDR3 sequence is 13 residues long. V lost 0 bases, J lost 6 bases, and 7 bases lay in between. DNA for the CDR3: TGTGCCAGCAGCTTAGAAAGGATGGATACGCAGTATTTT. Its protein is CASSLERMDTQYF.